This TCR beta chain was profiled in a study of T cell responses to AZD1222 COVID-19 vaccine. Clones were sequenced by immunoSEQ multiplex PCR, and TCRdb holds only the in-frame ones, with some missing. The sample consists of 90,000 to 110,000 clones, 88% of them appearing once. There are 18 residues in the CDR3. From germline, CDR1 is SSHAT and CDR2 FNYEAQ (reference sequence). The sequenced sample was peripheral blood, obtained on day 0 of MenACWY control vaccination. This TCR came from an adult in good health. The chain has TRBV7-7 and TRBJ1-5, with a weak D call TRBD1 (6 bases). Here the CDR3 reads CASEGDVDRGRGIQPQHF. The CDR3 region has the DNA TGTGCTAGCGAGGGGGACGTTGATCGGGGCAGAGGAATTCAGCCCCAGCATTTT.